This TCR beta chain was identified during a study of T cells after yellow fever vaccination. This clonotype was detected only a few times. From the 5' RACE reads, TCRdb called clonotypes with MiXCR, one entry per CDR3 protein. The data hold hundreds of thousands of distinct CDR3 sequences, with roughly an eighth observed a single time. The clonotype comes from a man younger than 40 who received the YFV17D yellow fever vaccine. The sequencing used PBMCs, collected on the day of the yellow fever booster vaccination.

As DNA, the CDR3 is TGTGCCAGCAGCTTAGGAGGGACAGGGTTCGACGAGCAGTACTTC. Its translation is CASSLGGTGFDEQYF. This chain joins TRBV7-6 and TRBJ2-7; 9 bases line up with TRBD1. This CDR3 contains 15 residues. With 1 base clipped from V and 5 bases from J, the junction kept 6 bases outside the gene matches. Per the germline V gene, CDR1 is SGHVS and CDR2 is FNYEAQ. The whole variable domain, remainder taken from reference TRBV7-6 and TRBJ2-7, is GAGVSQSPRYKVTKRGQDVALRCDPISGHVSLYWYRQALGQGPEFLTYFNYEAQQDKSGLPNDRFSAERPEGSISTLTIQRTEQRDSAMYRCASSLGGTGFDEQYFGPGTRLTVT.